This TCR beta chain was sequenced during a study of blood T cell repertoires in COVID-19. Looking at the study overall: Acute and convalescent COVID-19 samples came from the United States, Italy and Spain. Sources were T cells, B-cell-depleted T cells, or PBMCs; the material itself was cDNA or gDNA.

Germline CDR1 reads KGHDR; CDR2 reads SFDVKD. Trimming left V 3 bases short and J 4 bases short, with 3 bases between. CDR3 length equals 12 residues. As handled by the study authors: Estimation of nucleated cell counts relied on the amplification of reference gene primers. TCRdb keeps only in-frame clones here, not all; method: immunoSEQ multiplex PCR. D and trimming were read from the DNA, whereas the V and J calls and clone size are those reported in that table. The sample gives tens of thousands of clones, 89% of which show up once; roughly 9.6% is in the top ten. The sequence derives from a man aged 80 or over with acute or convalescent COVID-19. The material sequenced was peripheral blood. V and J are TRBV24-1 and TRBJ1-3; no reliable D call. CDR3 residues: CATSDPGNTIYF. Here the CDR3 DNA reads TGTGCCACCAGTGATCCAGGAAACACCATATATTTT.